This T cell receptor beta chain was identified during a study of cytomegalovirus exposure and HLA in healthy donors. CDR1 is SGHRS, CDR2 YFSETQ, per germline. V lost 0 bases to trimming and J lost 0 bases, with 8 bases between them. This CDR3 region has 15 residues. Findings and limits, study-wide: Most subjects' HLA-A and HLA-B alleles were reportedly predicted from TCR beta sequences. As a later analysis revealed, most CMV-associated TCR beta chains appeared HLA-restricted. In a later analysis, V- and J-gene trimming of beta chains associated with a DCLRE1C missense variant, replicated independently. CMV serostatus was the sole immune exposure data available.

The PCR was carried out with 60 Vbeta primers and 13 Jbeta primers. Assay: immunoSEQ multiplex PCR; the TCRdb copy retains only in-frame clones and omits some. The sample carries about 160,000 clones, 85% recorded once. As for this clone: Its antigen is currently unknown.

This sequence joins TRBV5-1 and TRBJ2-3, with D perhaps matching TRBD2 (5 bases). The sequencing sample was made of PBMCs. This receptor was obtained from a boy younger than 10 in good health and CMV-seronegative. For the CDR3, the DNA is TGCGCCAGCAGCTTGGTGGGGAGTAGCACAGATACGCAGTATTTT. This gives the protein CASSLVGSSTDTQYF.